Below are 16 T cell receptor beta chains sequenced from a single sample in a study of blood T cells in healthy people across ages. A second PCR of 7 to 11 cycles used a sample-barcoded 5' primer and a J-beta primer mix. Each CDR3 protein is one row after TCRdb ran MiXCR on the 5' RACE reads. The table lists hundreds of thousands of distinct CDR3 sequences, roughly 24% of them singletons. These same data were also listed under a study on T cells of mothers and their children.

The sequenced sample consisted of blood. The receptors shown here come from a boy younger than 18 in good health.

This clonotype was detected a few times. V is TRBV14 and J is TRBJ2-1; 10 bases are a match to TRBD1. V dropped 4 bases and J dropped 9; count of bases not matched to a gene: 6. CDR3 length: 14 amino acids. Germline V lookup: CDR1 SGHDN, CDR2 FVKESK. As DNA, the CDR3 is TGTGCCAGCAGCCTCGGGACAGGGGATTTTGAGCAGTTCTTC. This translates into CASSLGTGDFEQFF.

This clonotype was detected only a few times. The V gene is TRBV20-1, the J gene TRBJ1-4, with D possibly being TRBD1 (6 bases). Germline V gives CDR1 DFQATT, CDR2 SNEGSKA (reference sequence). V was pared by 0 bases and J by 11 bases, with 16 bases between. The CDR3 extends over 14 amino acids. The CDR3 sequence is CSAREARGGEKLFF. The CDR3 DNA is TGCAGTGCTAGAGAAGCCAGGGGCGGCGAGAAACTGTTTTTT.

This clonotype was seen only a few times. CDR3 loop: CASSPRSGWSGGGYTF. Written as DNA, the CDR3 is TGTGCCAGCAGCCCCCGTTCAGGTTGGAGTGGGGGAGGCTACACCTTC. The chain is built from TRBV7-2 and TRBJ1-2, with D possibly matching TRBD1 (5 bases). This CDR3 is 16 amino acids long. The V and J ends lost 5 bases and 8 bases respectively, with 24 bases between them. The V gene's germline CDR1 is SGHTA and CDR2 FQGNSA.

This clonotype was seen only a few times. The genes are TRBV20-1 and TRBJ2-7, with D maybe TRBD1 (6 bases). The germline gives CDR1 DFQATT, CDR2 SNEGSKA (reference sequence). There are 13 residues in the CDR3. V was pared by 6 bases and J by 2 bases, with 14 bases between. CDR3 sequence: CSAARTDTYEQYF. CDR3 sequence (DNA): TGCAGTGCGGCGCGGACAGATACCTACGAGCAGTACTTC.

This clonotype was detected only a few times. The chain links TRBV27 to TRBJ2-4; D unclear. This CDR3 is built from 13 residues. The V gene's germline CDR1 is MNHEY and CDR2 SMNVEV (reference sequence). Trimming removed 0 bases from V and 6 bases from J, with 6 bases in between. In nucleotides, the CDR3 is TGTGCCAGCAGTTTATCGTGGCGAAACATTCAGTACTTC. Residues: CASSLSWRNIQYF.

The CDR3 is CASSQVVVNIQYF. The CDR3 bases are TGCGCCAGCAGCCAAGTGGTTGTGAACATTCAGTACTTC. This chain connects TRBV4-1 to TRBJ2-4; D uncertain. With 1 base removed from V and 7 bases from J, the gap between germline ends came to 8 bases. The germline gives CDR1 MGHRA, CDR2 YSYEKL. The CDR3 is made up of 13 amino acids.

The chain is built from TRBV27 and TRBJ2-5; D gene uncertain. CDR3 size: 14 residues. The ends were cut back, 0 bases at V and 5 bases at J, with 10 bases in the middle. Germline V gene sequence: CDR1 MNHEY, CDR2 SMNVEV (reference sequence). As DNA, the CDR3 is TGTGCCAGCAGTTTATCGTCGTTAGGGGAGACCCAGTACTTC. Amino acid sequence: CASSLSSLGETQYF.

To note about this clonotype: A junction boundary mismatches the germline segment, possibly from a read error. The V and J genes are TRBV5-5 and TRBJ2-5, with 7 bases that match TRBD2. This CDR3 contains 15 residues. Germline values: CDR1 SGHKS, CDR2 YYEKEE (reference sequence). The CDR3 protein is CASSFLGSSGETPYF. The CDR3 DNA follows: TGTGCCAGCAGCTTCCTTGGTTCTAGCGGAGAGACCCCGTACTTC.

V and J are TRBV10-3 and TRBJ1-3, with no clear D. This CDR3 is built from 12 residues. Germline V lookup: CDR1 ENHRY, CDR2 SYGVKD. V was shortened by 4 bases and J by 4 bases, with 5 bases between the two germline ends. CDR3 sequence reads: CAISGVGNTIYF. The CDR3 DNA is TGTGCCATCAGTGGGGTCGGAAACACCATATATTTT.

The chain uses TRBV6-1 and TRBJ1-2; D may be TRBD1 (6 bases). The V gene lost 6 bases and the J gene lost 3 bases, with 17 bases spanning the gap. The CDR3 runs to 15 residues. Per germline, CDR1 MNHNS and CDR2 SASEGT. DNA of the CDR3: TGTGCCAGCAGGAAGGGCGATTCAGGGGACTATGGCTACACCTTC. It specifies CASRKGDSGDYGYTF.

The gene calls are TRBV5-1 and TRBJ2-5, with D tentatively TRBD2 (5 bases). Trimming removed 4 bases from V and 5 bases from J, with 15 bases in between. This CDR3 is built from 14 residues. The germline gives CDR1 SGHRS, CDR2 YFSETQ. Here the CDR3 DNA reads TGCGCCAGCAGCACCCTAGCCACGGGGGAGACCCAGTACTTC. Amino acid sequence: CASSTLATGETQYF.

The chain combines TRBV25-1 with TRBJ1-1, with TRBD1 matching over 8 bases. The germline V gene has CDR1 MGHDK and CDR2 SYGVNS. The ends lost 8 bases at V and 2 bases at J; junction bases unmatched: 19. The CDR3 extends over 18 amino acids. In DNA, the CDR3 is TGTGCCAGCGCTTCCTCCAGGGAACCGACAGGGGTAAACACTGAAGCTTTCTTT. Translation gives CASASSREPTGVNTEAFF.

The chain joins TRBV2 to TRBJ1-3, with a weak D call TRBD1 (5 bases). CDR1 and CDR2 (germline): SNHLY, FYNNEI. The CDR3 covers 14 residues. V was clipped by 4 bases and J by 0 bases, with 7 bases between them. The CDR3 here is CASSGGSSGNTIYF. CDR3 nucleotide sequence: TGTGCCAGCAGTGGGGGGAGCTCTGGAAACACCATATATTTT. Full variable domain (missing parts from reference TRBV2 and TRBJ1-3): EPEVTQTPSHQVTQMGQEVILRCVPISNHLYFYWYRQILGQKVEFLVSFYNNEISEKSEIFDDQFSVERPDGSNFTLKIRSTKLEDSAMYFCASSGGSSGNTIYFGEGSWLTVV.

This clonotype showed up many times. The chain employs TRBV7-9 and TRBJ2-7; TRBD2 matches 8 bases. The junction had 7 bases not matched to a gene; V was cut back by 3 bases and J by 3 bases. CDR3 length: 15 residues. Germline V gives CDR1 SEHNR, CDR2 FQNEAQ (reference sequence). CDR3 sequence: CASSFPGGAVYEQYF. In nucleotides, the CDR3 is TGTGCCAGCAGCTTTCCCGGGGGGGCCGTCTACGAGCAGTACTTC.

This clonotype was detected a few times. The V call is TRBV18, the J call TRBJ2-1; a weak D match, TRBD2 (5 bases). The CDR3 contains 15 residues. The V gene lost 3 bases and the J gene lost 5 bases, with 14 bases spanning the gap. Germline V lookup: CDR1 KGHSH, CDR2 LQKENI. The chain's CDR3 is CASSPEPPGDNEQFF. CDR3 DNA sequence: TGTGCCAGCTCACCGGAACCCCCCGGGGACAATGAGCAGTTCTTC.

The V call is TRBV12-3 or TRBV12-4, the J call TRBJ2-1; 7 bases agree with TRBD2. The J call may not be correct, given that the DNA end is closer to TRBJ2-7. The CDR3 covers 14 residues. The CDR3 loop reads CASTPQVGGGEQYF. DNA for the CDR3: TGTGCCAGCACCCCTCAGGTTGGGGGGGGAGAGCAGTACTTC.